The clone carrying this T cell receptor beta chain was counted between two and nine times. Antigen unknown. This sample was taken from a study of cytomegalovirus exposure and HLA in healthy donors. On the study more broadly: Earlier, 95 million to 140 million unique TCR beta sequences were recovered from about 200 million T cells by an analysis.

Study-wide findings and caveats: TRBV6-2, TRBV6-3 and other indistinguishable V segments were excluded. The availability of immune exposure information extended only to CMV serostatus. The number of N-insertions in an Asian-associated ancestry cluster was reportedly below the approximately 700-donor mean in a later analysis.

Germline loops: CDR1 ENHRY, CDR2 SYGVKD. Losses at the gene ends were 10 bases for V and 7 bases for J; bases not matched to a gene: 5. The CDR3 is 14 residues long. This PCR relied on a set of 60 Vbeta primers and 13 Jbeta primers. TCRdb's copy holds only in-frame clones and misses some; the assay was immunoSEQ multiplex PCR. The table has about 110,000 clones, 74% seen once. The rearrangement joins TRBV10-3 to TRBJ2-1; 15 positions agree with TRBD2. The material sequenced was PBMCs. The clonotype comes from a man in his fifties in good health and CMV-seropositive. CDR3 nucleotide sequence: TGTGCCACCAGGGGACTAGCGGGAGGTAATGAGCAGTTCTTC. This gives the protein CATRGLAGGNEQFF.